Below, 9 T cell receptor beta chains from the same sample are listed, as sequenced in a study of Ad26.COV2.S vaccination and SARS-CoV-2 variants. Documented treatment: roughly 18 received Ad26.COV2.S at low or high dose, single or two shots; about 5 received placebo; per-sample allocation not given. Repertoires come from day 63 after the first vaccine or placebo injection. Sequencing used immunoSEQ multiplex PCR; TCRdb keeps in-frame clones, though not all of them. The data hold some 410,000 clones, with approximately 90% observed a single time. The sample in question was peripheral blood, obtained in a trial of Ad26.COV2.S vaccine versus placebo. These receptors came from a person aged 18-60 years who received the Ad26.COV2.S COVID-19 vaccine or a placebo.

V is TRBV19 and J is TRBJ2-5; 7 nucleotides agree with TRBD1. The CDR3 loop spans 15 amino acids. V lost 9 bases to trimming and J lost 5 bases; unmatched junction nucleotides: 15. The germline gives CDR1 LNHDA, CDR2 SQIVND (reference sequence). The CDR3 protein is CASSKVPRGQETQYF. The DNA for the CDR3 is TGTGCCAGCAGCAAGGTTCCGAGGGGGCAGGAGACCCAGTACTTC.

This CDR3 reads CASSYRVRGPETQYF. The DNA for the CDR3 is TGTGCCAGCAGCTATAGGGTCAGGGGGCCAGAGACCCAGTACTTC. The V gene is TRBV7-2, the J gene TRBJ2-5; 8 bases are shared with TRBD1. The length of the CDR3 is 15 residues. Germline V lookup: CDR1 SGHTA, CDR2 FQGNSA. V lost 4 bases to trimming and J lost 4 bases; unmatched junction nucleotides: 8.

This clone has only one observation. This chain links TRBV24-1 with TRBJ2-1; D possibly matches TRBD1 or TRBD2 (6 bases each). V gave up 0 bases and J gave up 12 bases, with 17 bases separating them. The length of the CDR3 is 15 residues. Germline CDR1 and CDR2: KGHDR and SFDVKD. The CDR3 nucleotides are TGTGCCACCAGTGATTTGGAAGGTAAAGGGGGGAGGCAGTTCTTC. Its protein is CATSDLEGKGGRQFF.

CDR3 region: CATSRERGNTIYF. The CDR3 DNA follows: TGTGCCACCAGCAGAGAAAGAGGAAACACCATATATTTT. The chain is built from TRBV15 and TRBJ1-3; D gene unclear. V was clipped by 0 bases and J by 4 bases, with 4 bases between them. Germline V gives CDR1 LNHNV, CDR2 YYDKDF (reference sequence). This CDR3 is built from 13 residues.

The rearrangement uses TRBV5-6 and TRBJ1-1; possible D gene TRBD1, 5 bases. Trimming took off 5 bases at V and 1 base at J, with 18 bases between the two ends. The CDR3 spans 16 residues. CDR1 and CDR2 (germline): SGHDT, YYEEEE. The CDR3 loop is CASRTGTLVRNTEAFF. The CDR3 region has the DNA TGTGCCAGCAGGACCGGGACCCTCGTAAGGAACACTGAAGCTTTCTTT. Drawing the rest from reference TRBV5-6 and TRBJ1-1, the complete variable domain is DAGVTQSPTHLIKTRGQQVTLRCSPKSGHDTVSWYQQALGQGPQFIFQYYEEEERQRGNFPDRFSGHQFPNYSSELNVNALLLGDSALYLCASRTGTLVRNTEAFFGQGTRLTVV.

The chain carries TRBV18 and TRBJ1-2; the D gene is possibly TRBD1 (6 bases). Trimming stripped 2 bases from V and 4 bases from J, with 14 bases between. From germline, CDR1 is KGHSH and CDR2 LQKENI. CDR3 length: 15 amino acids. The CDR3 region is CASSPGPGAIYGYTF. In nucleotides, the CDR3 is TGTGCCAGCTCACCAGGCCCGGGGGCGATCTATGGCTACACCTTC.

The CDR3 DNA reads TGTGCCAGTACAGATACATTGGGGTGGGGAGGGGAGACCCAGTACTTC. Translating gives CASTDTLGWGGETQYF. The chain employs TRBV7-2 and TRBJ2-5, with 7 bases aligning to TRBD2. The CDR3 consists of 16 residues. V gave up 9 bases and J gave up 5 bases; unmatched junction bases: 18. In germline, CDR1 is SGHTA, CDR2 FQGNSA. Using reference TRBV7-2 and TRBJ2-5 for the parts outside the CDR3, the full variable domain is GAGVSQSPSNKVTEKGKDVELRCDPISGHTALYWYRQSLGQGLEFLIYFQGNSAPDKSGLPSDRFSAERTGGSVSTLTIQRTQQEDSAVYLCASTDTLGWGGETQYFGPGTRLLVL.

The rearrangement links TRBV18 to TRBJ2-6; no definite D call. Germline-derived CDR1 and CDR2 are KGHSH and LQKENI. The CDR3 runs 14 residues. V gave up 2 bases and J gave up 2 bases, with 4 bases separating them. This chain's CDR3 is CASSPGAGANVLTF. Here the CDR3 DNA reads TGTGCCAGCTCACCAGGGGCTGGGGCCAACGTCCTGACTTTC.

The rearrangement joins TRBV6-2 or TRBV6-3 to TRBJ2-3; possible D gene TRBD2, 5 bases. The CDR3 has 15 residues. V lost 2 bases and J 2 bases, leaving 11 bases between the germline ends. Germline V lookup: CDR1 MNHEY, CDR2 SVGEGT. The CDR3 spells CASSYERHLTDTQYF. CDR3 nucleotide sequence: TGTGCCAGCAGTTACGAGCGGCACCTCACAGATACGCAGTATTTT.